This T cell receptor (beta chain) was profiled in a study of post-analysis software for immune sequencing data. General study findings and limits: About five TRBV segments occurring more often in patients than controls included TRBV5-6, TRBV5-1 and TRBV20-1.

Unique molecular identifiers tagged the TCR beta cDNA libraries. TCRdb re-analysed the PCR reads in MiXCR, keeping a single row per CDR3 protein. The sample lists roughly 400,000 distinct CDR3 sequences; about 39% were seen once. Comments on this clonotype: Its antigen is not known.

V lost 2 bases to trimming and J lost 0 bases, with 14 bases between them. Per the germline V gene, CDR1 is SGHTA and CDR2 is FQGNSA. The CDR3 is 18 residues long. This clonotype was obtained from a girl aged 2-10 years with multiple sclerosis. The chain links TRBV7-2 to TRBJ2-6; perhaps TRBD2 as D (6 bases). The sample comprised blood. DNA of the CDR3: TGTGCCAGCAGCTTACGCCGGGACTCCCTCTCTGGGGCCAACGTCCTGACTTTC. Residues: CASSLRRDSLSGANVLTF.